This TCR beta chain was identified during a study of neurological immune-mediated disorders. This clonotype was seen many times. Sorted libraries came from about a million CD4+ or CD8+ T cells. The cDNA was produced through 5'RACE with 10-nucleotide random UMIs. Each CDR3 protein gets one entry after TCRdb re-called the 5' RACE reads with MiXCR. The sample holds about 18,000 distinct CDR3 sequences; about 11% are singletons and the top ten take roughly 27%. This receptor was obtained from a woman aged 45-59 years in good health. The source material was CD8+ T cells from blood.

CDR3 DNA sequence: TGTGCCAGCAGCGGACCTCACGGGGGAGAGACCCAGTACTTC. As protein: CASSGPHGGETQYF. V is TRBV7-9 and J is TRBJ2-5, with D perhaps TRBD2 (6 bases). V was trimmed by 5 bases and J by 4 bases, leaving 14 bases between them. The CDR3 has 14 residues. In germline, CDR1 is SEHNR, CDR2 FQNEAQ (reference sequence).